Following are 18 T cell receptor beta chains from one sample sequenced in a study of technical replicates of blood from a few donors. Generated by immunoSEQ multiplex PCR, the TCRdb table keeps only in-frame clones and is missing some. Among approximately 12,000 clones, 80% to 90% were seen once, and the ten largest hold over 10%. The sample was PBMCs. The receptors shown here come from a human donor in good health.

The chain employs TRBV7-8 and TRBJ2-7; 10 nucleotides line up with TRBD1. V lost 3 bases, J lost 4 bases, and 0 bases stayed unmatched. Germline CDR1 is SGHVS and CDR2 is FQNEAQ. The CDR3 loop spans 13 amino acids. The CDR3 nucleotides are TGTGCCAGCAGCTTGGACAGGGGGTACGAGCAGTACTTC. Encoded protein: CASSLDRGYEQYF.

V and J are TRBV6-1 and TRBJ1-5; D gene uncertain. Trimming stripped 1 base from V and 3 bases from J, with 13 bases between. CDR1 and CDR2 (germline): MNHNS, SASEGT. This CDR3 contains 16 residues. For the CDR3, the DNA is TGTGCCAGCAGTGAAGGCACAGAGTCTTACAATCAGCCCCAGCATTTT. Its protein is CASSEGTESYNQPQHF.

The chain uses TRBV10-3 and TRBJ2-7; D is uncertain. CDR3 length: 14 amino acids. V lost 2 bases to trimming and J lost 2 bases, with 10 bases between them. The germline V gene has CDR1 ENHRY and CDR2 SYGVKD. The CDR3 coding sequence is TGTGCCATCAGTGAGCCGGTTGTGCCCTACGAGCAGTACTTC. It is translated as CAISEPVVPYEQYF.

The V call is TRBV6-5, the J call TRBJ1-5, with D maybe TRBD1 (5 bases). The CDR3 totals 15 residues. The V end lost 5 bases, the J end lost 5 bases, and 16 bases lay between the germline ends. Germline CDR1 MNHEY, CDR2 SVGAGI. The CDR3 spells CASSQGDGDYQPQHF. CDR3 in DNA: TGTGCCAGCAGTCAGGGTGATGGGGACTATCAGCCCCAGCATTTT.

The gene calls are TRBV10-1 and TRBJ2-5; perhaps TRBD2 as D (6 bases). V was pared by 0 bases and J by 2 bases, with 10 bases between. Germline loops: CDR1 WNHNN, CDR2 SYGVQD (reference sequence). The CDR3 is made up of 15 amino acids. The CDR3 bases are TGCGCCAGCAGTGAGTCGGGCGCGGGACAAGAGACCCAGTACTTC. Residues: CASSESGAGQETQYF.

The rearrangement joins TRBV6-9 to TRBJ1-4; D is undetermined. Germline V CDR1 and CDR2: MNHGY, SVAAGI. The ends were cut back, 0 bases at V and 7 bases at J, with 12 bases in the middle. The CDR3 sequence is 15 residues long. The CDR3 coding sequence is TGTGCCAGCAGTTATTCAAGGCTTGAGGGTGAAAAACTGTTTTTT. Its translation: CASSYSRLEGEKLFF.

The gene calls are TRBV27 and TRBJ2-7, with 12 positions matching TRBD2. Trimming took 4 bases from V and 6 from J; bases not matched to a gene: 7. Germline loops: CDR1 MNHEY, CDR2 SMNVEV (reference sequence). The CDR3 totals 15 residues. This CDR3 is CASSSLTSGRLEQYF. DNA for the CDR3: TGTGCCAGCAGTTCCCTGACTAGCGGGAGACTCGAGCAGTACTTC.

This chain connects TRBV6-1 to TRBJ1-5, with 7 bases that match TRBD1. The CDR3 is 14 residues long. CDR1 is MNHNS and CDR2 is SASEGT in the germline V gene. The V gene end was trimmed by 6 bases and the J gene end by 6 bases; junction bases not matched to a gene: 8. The CDR3 coding sequence is TGTGCCAGCAGCTACCAGGGGGTGGGTCAGCCCCAGCATTTT. Translating it yields CASSYQGVGQPQHF.

The chain employs TRBV29-1 and TRBJ2-2, with a weak D call TRBD1 (6 bases). Germline CDR1 and CDR2: SQVTM and ANQGSEA. The length of the CDR3 is 14 residues. Trimming shortened V by 4 bases and J by 1 base, and 10 bases separated the two germline ends. The CDR3 sequence: CSVGGQMNTGELFF. The CDR3 nucleotides are TGCAGCGTTGGCGGACAGATGAACACCGGGGAGCTGTTTTTT.

This chain connects TRBV19 to TRBJ1-2; weak D call: TRBD1 (6 bases). Trimming took off 7 bases at V and 4 bases at J, with 19 bases between the two ends. This CDR3 region has 15 residues. The germline gives CDR1 LNHDA, CDR2 SQIVND (reference sequence). The DNA of the CDR3 is TGTGCCAGTACCATCCTGGGGGCGTCGGGCTATGGCTACACCTTC. It is translated as CASTILGASGYGYTF.

The rearrangement links TRBV30 to TRBJ2-1; D unclear. The CDR3 loop spans 11 amino acids. Germline CDR1 and CDR2: GTSNPN and SVGIG (reference sequence). Trimming removed 4 bases at V and 7 bases at J, with 8 bases between. CDR3 DNA: TGTGCCTGGAAAGAGACAAATGAGCAGTTCTTC. This translates into CAWKETNEQFF.

The chain uses TRBV6-1 and TRBJ2-6; D may be TRBD1 (6 bases). The CDR3 is 16 amino acids. CDR1 is MNHNS, CDR2 SASEGT, per germline. With 3 bases removed from V and 2 bases from J, the gap between germline ends came to 11 bases. The chain's CDR3 is CASSENRVPGANVLTF. The CDR3 nucleotides are TGTGCCAGCAGTGAGAACAGGGTACCTGGGGCCAACGTCCTGACTTTC.

V gene TRBV5-1 combines with J gene TRBJ2-5, with 11 nucleotides matching TRBD2. This CDR3 region has 16 residues. Germline values: CDR1 SGHRS, CDR2 YFSETQ. Germline trimming cut 3 bases from V and 3 bases from J; bases unmatched to any gene: 7. The CDR3 here is CASSSLLAGGEETQYF. The DNA for the CDR3 is TGCGCCAGCAGCTCCCTGCTAGCGGGAGGTGAAGAGACCCAGTACTTC.

The V call is TRBV7-2, the J call TRBJ2-7, with TRBD2 identical over 7 bases. This CDR3 is built from 18 residues. V trimming: 1 base; J trimming: 1 base; junction bases outside the gene matches: 13. Germline V lookup: CDR1 SGHTA, CDR2 FQGNSA. In nucleotides, the CDR3 is TGTGCCAGCAGCTTAGGGCGGGAGCCCCTTGACGGGTCCTACGAGCAGTACTTC. This encodes CASSLGREPLDGSYEQYF. Complete variable domain (other parts from reference TRBV7-2 and TRBJ2-7): GAGVSQSPSNKVTEKGKDVELRCDPISGHTALYWYRQSLGQGLEFLIYFQGNSAPDKSGLPSDRFSAERTGGSVSTLTIQRTQQEDSAVYLCASSLGREPLDGSYEQYFGPGTRLTVT.

The chain is built from TRBV2 and TRBJ2-7; D call uncertain. CDR3 length: 14 amino acids. V lost 1 base to trimming and J lost 2 bases, with 9 bases between them. CDR1 is SNHLY and CDR2 is FYNNEI in the germline V gene. The CDR3 loop reads CASSEGTIPYEQYF. CDR3 coding DNA: TGTGCCAGCAGTGAAGGAACTATCCCCTACGAGCAGTACTTC.

J is TRBJ2-7 and V is TRBV27, with 9 positions matching TRBD2. The ends lost 5 bases at V and 0 bases at J; junction bases unmatched: 11. The CDR3 length is 17 residues. From germline, CDR1 is MNHEY and CDR2 SMNVEV (reference sequence). The CDR3, as DNA: TGTGCCAGCAGTCTGCGGGCTAGCGGGGATAGCTCCTACGAGCAGTACTTC. Encoded protein: CASSLRASGDSSYEQYF.

The chain links TRBV28 to TRBJ2-7, with 8 bases fitting TRBD1. V was clipped by 1 base and J by 3 bases; unmatched bases: 5. The CDR3 sequence is 15 residues long. The germline CDR1 and CDR2 sequences are MDHEN and SYDVKM. CDR3 protein: CASSLFRGHIYEQYF. CDR3 nucleotide sequence: TGTGCCAGCAGTTTATTCAGGGGGCACATCTACGAGCAGTACTTC.

V is TRBV7-9 and J is TRBJ2-7, with 7 nucleotides matching TRBD2. Germline assignment: CDR1 SEHNR and CDR2 FQNEAQ (reference sequence). V lost 3 bases, J lost 7 bases, and 9 bases stayed unmatched. The CDR3 consists of 14 residues. The CDR3 reads CASSFASGAGEQYF. CDR3 DNA sequence: TGTGCCAGCAGCTTTGCTAGCGGAGCTGGGGAGCAGTACTTC.